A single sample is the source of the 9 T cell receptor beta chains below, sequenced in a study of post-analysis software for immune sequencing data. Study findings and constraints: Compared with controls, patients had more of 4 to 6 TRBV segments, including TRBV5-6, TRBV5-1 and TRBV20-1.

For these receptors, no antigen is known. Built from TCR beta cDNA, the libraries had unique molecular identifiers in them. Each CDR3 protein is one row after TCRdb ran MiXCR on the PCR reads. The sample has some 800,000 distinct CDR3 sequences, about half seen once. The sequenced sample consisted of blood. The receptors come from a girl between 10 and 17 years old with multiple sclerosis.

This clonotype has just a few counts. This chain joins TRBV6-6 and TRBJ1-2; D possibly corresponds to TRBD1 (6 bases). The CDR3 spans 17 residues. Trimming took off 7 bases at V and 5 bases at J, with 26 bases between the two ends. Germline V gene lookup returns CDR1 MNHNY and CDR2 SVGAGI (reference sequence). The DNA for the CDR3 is TGTGCCAGCATCCCCATGTCGACAGGCGTCTTATGGTATGGCTACACCTTC. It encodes CASIPMSTGVLWYGYTF.

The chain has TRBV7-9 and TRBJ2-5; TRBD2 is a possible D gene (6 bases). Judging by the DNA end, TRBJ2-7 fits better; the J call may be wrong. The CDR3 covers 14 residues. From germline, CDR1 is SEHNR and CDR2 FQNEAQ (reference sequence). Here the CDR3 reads CASSSRDLIYEQYF. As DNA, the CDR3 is TGTGCCAGCAGCTCCCGGGACTTGATCTACGAGCAGTACTTC.

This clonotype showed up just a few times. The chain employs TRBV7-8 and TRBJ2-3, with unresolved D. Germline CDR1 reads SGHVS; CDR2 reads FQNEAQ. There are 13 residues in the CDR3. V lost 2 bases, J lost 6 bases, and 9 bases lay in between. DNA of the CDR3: TGTGCCAGCAGCTTAATAGGGTTCGATACGCAGTATTTT. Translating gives CASSLIGFDTQYF.

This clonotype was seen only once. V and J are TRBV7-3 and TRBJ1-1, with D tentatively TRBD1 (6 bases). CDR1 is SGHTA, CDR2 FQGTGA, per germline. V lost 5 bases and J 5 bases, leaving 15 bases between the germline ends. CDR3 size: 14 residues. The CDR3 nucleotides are TGTGCCAGCAGCCCAGGGGACCGTCAGACTGAAGCTTTCTTT. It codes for CASSPGDRQTEAFF.

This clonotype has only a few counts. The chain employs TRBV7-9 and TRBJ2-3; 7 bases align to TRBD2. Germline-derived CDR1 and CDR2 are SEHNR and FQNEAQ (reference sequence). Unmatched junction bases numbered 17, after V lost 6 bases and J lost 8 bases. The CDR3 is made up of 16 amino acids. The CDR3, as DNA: TGTGCCAGCAGAATCGCCGGCGGGCGGGAGTTTGGTACGCAGTATTTT. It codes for CASRIAGGREFGTQYF.

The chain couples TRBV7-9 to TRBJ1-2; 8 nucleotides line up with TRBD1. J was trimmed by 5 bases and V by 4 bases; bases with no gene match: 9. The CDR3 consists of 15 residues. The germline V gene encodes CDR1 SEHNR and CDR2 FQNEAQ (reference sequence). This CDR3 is CASSSTGQGRYGYTF. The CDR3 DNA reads TGTGCCAGCAGCTCAACAGGACAGGGTCGATATGGCTACACCTTC.

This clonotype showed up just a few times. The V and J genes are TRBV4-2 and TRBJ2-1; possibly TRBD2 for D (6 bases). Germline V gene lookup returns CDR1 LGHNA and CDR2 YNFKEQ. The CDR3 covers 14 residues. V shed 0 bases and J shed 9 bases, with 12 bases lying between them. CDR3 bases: TGTGCCAGCAGCCAAGAGGGAGGCGTCGGTGAGCAGTTCTTC. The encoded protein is CASSQEGGVGEQFF.

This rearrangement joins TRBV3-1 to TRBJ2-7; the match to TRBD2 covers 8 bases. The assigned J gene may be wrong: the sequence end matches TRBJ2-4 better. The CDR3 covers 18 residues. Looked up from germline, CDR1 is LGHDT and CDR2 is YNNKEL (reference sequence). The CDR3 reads CASSRNLAGLGAKNIQYF. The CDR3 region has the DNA TGTGCCAGCAGCCGAAACCTAGCGGGCCTAGGGGCCAAAAACATTCAGTACTTC.

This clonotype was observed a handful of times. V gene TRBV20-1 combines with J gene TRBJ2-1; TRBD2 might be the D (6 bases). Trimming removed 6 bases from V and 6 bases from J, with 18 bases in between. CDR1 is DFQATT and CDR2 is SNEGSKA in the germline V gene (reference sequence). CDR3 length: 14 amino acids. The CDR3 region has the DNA TGCAGTGCCTCATGGGGAGGTTGGGGCAATGAGCAGTTCTTC. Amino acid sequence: CSASWGGWGNEQFF.